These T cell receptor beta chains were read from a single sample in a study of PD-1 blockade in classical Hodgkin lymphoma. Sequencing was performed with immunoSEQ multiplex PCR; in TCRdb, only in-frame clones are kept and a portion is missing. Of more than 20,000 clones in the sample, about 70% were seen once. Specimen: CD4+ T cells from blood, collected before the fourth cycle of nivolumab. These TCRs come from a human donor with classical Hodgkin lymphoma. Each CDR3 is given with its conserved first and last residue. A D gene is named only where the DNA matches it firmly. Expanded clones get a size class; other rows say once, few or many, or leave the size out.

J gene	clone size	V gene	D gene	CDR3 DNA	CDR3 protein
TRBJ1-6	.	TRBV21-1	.	TGTGCCAGCAGCAAAGGTGGTGACGGTGTTAATTCACCCCTCCACTTT	CASSKGGDGVNSPLHF
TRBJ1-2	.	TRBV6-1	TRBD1	TGTGCCAGCAGAGCACAGGGGGAGGATGGCTACACCTTC	CASRAQGEDGYTF
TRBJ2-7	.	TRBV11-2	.	TGTGCCAGCAGCTTAAGGCACAGGGTCTACGAGCAGTACTTC	CASSLRHRVYEQYF
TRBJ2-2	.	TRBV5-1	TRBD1	TGCGCCAGCAGCTGGCAGGGGGCTAACGGGGAGCTGTTTTTT	CASSWQGANGELFF
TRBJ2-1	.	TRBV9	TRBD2	TGTGCCAGCAGCGCCTCCGGGACTAGCTTAACCAATGAGCAGTTCTTC	CASSASGTSLTNEQFF
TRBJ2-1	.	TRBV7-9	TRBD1	TGTGCCAGCAGCTTAAGGGGGCAGGGAACCTACAATGAGCAGTTCTTC	CASSLRGQGTYNEQFF
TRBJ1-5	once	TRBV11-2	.	TGTGCCAGCAGCTCCGGGTTGGGCAATCAGCCCCAGCATTTT	CASSSGLGNQPQHF
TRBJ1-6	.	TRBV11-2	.	TGTGCCAGCAGCTTATCGGGGGAAATAACTTCACCCCTCCACTTT	CASSLSGEITSPLHF
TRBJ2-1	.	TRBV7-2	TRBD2	TGTGCCAGCAGCTTACGAACTAGCGGGGTCGGGGAGAATGAGCAGTTCTTC	CASSLRTSGVGENEQFF
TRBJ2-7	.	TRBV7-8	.	TGTGCCAGCAGCCCAAGAACCGGGACTCACTACTTC	CASSPRTGTHYF
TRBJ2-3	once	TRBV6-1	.	TGTGCCAGCAGCGAGACGACAGTTAACACAGATACGCAGTATTTT	CASSETTVNTDTQYF
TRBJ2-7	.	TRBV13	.	TGTGCCAGCAGCCAAACTTACTACGAGCAGTACTTC	CASSQTYYEQYF
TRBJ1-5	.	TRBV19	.	TGTGCCAGTAGTATGAGGGGCAATCAGCCCCAGCATTTT	CASSMRGNQPQHF
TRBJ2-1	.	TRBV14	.	TGTGCCAGCAGCCAACTCGGGATTCCCTCCTACAATGAGCAGTTCTTC	CASSQLGIPSYNEQFF
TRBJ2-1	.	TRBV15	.	TGTGCCACCAGCAGAGATGTTAGAAATGAGCAGTTCTTC	CATSRDVRNEQFF
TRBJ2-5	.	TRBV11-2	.	TGTGCCAGCAGCCCAGGGGTCGAGACCCAGTACTTC	CASSPGVETQYF
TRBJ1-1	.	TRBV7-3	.	TGTGCCAGCAGCTTAATGGCGGGAGGGACTGAAGCTTTCTTT	CASSLMAGGTEAFF
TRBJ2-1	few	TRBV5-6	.	TGTGCCAGCACCTTAGACAGATACAATGAGCAGTTCTTC	CASTLDRYNEQFF
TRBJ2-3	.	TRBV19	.	TGTGCCAGTTCCAAGGTAACCCTTAGCACAGATACGCAGTATTTT	CASSKVTLSTDTQYF
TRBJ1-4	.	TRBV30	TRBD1	TGTGCCTGGAGTCCCTACAGGGGGGTTTCTGAAAAACTGTTTTTT	CAWSPYRGVSEKLFF
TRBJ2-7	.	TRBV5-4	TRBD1	TGTGCCAGCAGCTCCAGGGGACAGGGGCGTCACGAGCAGTACTTC	CASSSRGQGRHEQYF
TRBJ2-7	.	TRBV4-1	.	TGCGCCAGCAGCCAAGAGGCGCCCGGTGGTCCTTACGAGCAGTACTTC	CASSQEAPGGPYEQYF
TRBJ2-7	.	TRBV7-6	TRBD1	TGTGCCAGCAGCTTATTACCGGGACAGGGTGATAACGAGCAGTACTTC	CASSLLPGQGDNEQYF
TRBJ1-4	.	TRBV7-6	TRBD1	TGTGCCAGCAGCCCCGGGACAGAACTAAATGAAAAACTGTTTTTT	CASSPGTELNEKLFF
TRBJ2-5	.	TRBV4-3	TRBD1	TGCGCCAGCAGCCAGGGACAGGGTATTGGAGAGACCCAGTACTTC	CASSQGQGIGETQYF
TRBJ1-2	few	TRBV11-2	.	TGTGCCAGCAGCTTAGGACGAGGGAACTATGGCTACACCTTC	CASSLGRGNYGYTF
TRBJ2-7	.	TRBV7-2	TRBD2	TGTGCCAGCAGCTATAGACTAGCGGTTGGCTACGAGCAGTACTTC	CASSYRLAVGYEQYF
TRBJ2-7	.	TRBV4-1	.	TGCGCCAGCAGCCAAGATCCCGACAGCTCCTACGAGCAGTACTTC	CASSQDPDSSYEQYF
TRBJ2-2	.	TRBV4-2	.	TGTGCCAGCAGCCAAGCTTTTCAGGGATTTACCGGGGAGCTGTTTTTT	CASSQAFQGFTGELFF